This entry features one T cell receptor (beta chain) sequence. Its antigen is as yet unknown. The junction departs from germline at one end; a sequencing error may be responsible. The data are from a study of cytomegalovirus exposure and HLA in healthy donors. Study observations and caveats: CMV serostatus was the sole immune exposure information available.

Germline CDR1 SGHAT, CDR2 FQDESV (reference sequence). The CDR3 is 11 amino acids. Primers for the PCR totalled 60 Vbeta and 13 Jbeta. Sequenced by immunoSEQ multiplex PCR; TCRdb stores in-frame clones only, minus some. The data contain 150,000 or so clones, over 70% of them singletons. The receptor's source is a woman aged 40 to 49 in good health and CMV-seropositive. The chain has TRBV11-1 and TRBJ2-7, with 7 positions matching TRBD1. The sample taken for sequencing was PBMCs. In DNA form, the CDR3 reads TGTGCCAGCAGCCACACCGGGACAGCACGATTC. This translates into CASSHTGTARF.